This T cell receptor (beta chain) was sequenced in a study of siplizumab effects on memory and regulatory T cells. Per germline, CDR1 ENHRY and CDR2 SYGVKD. V was clipped by 10 bases and J by 7 bases; unmatched bases: 3. This CDR3 region has 13 residues. Some clones are missing from TCRdb's copy, which holds only in-frame ones; the method was immunoSEQ multiplex PCR. The table has 110,000 or so clones, about 92% seen once. Study-level findings and limits: Whether the proliferating Tregs (from siplizumab cultures) were suppressive was not confirmed. Naive T cell populations appeared to exhibit greater diversity than memory cells and appeared to be major alloresponse contributors.

Concerning this clone: Its matching antigen is unknown.

The source material was Tregs sorted from blood. This chain connects TRBV10-3 to TRBJ2-1; 14 nucleotides line up with TRBD2. This sequence was found in a human donor in good health. The CDR3 is CATGLAGGNEQFF. CDR3 nucleotide sequence: TGTGCCACCGGACTAGCGGGGGGAAATGAGCAGTTCTTC.